One T cell receptor beta chain is described in this entry. The CDR3 extends over 13 amino acids. The ends were cut back, 8 bases at V and 0 bases at J, with 9 bases in the middle. The germline V gene has CDR1 MNHEY and CDR2 SVGAGI. This specimen comes from a study of blood T cell repertoires in COVID-19. Across the study: Sites in the United States, Italy and Spain provided acute and convalescent COVID-19 samples. T cells, B-cell-depleted T cells, or PBMCs provided the cDNA or gDNA that served as material.

Per the authors' pipeline: Estimated nucleated cell counts came from reference gene primer amplification. Clones were sequenced by immunoSEQ multiplex PCR, and TCRdb holds only the in-frame ones, with some missing. V and J calls and clone size are given by that table; D and trimming were obtained from the DNA. The data hold 250,000 to 350,000 clones, with approximately 84% observed a single time. J is TRBJ2-3 and V is TRBV6-5; tentative D call: TRBD1 (6 bases). Input material: peripheral blood. This TCR derives from a human donor with COVID-19, enrolled during active disease. The donor label of this sample is uncertain. For the CDR3, the DNA is TGTGCCAGCGGACAGTATAGCACAGATACGCAGTATTTT. Translation: CASGQYSTDTQYF.